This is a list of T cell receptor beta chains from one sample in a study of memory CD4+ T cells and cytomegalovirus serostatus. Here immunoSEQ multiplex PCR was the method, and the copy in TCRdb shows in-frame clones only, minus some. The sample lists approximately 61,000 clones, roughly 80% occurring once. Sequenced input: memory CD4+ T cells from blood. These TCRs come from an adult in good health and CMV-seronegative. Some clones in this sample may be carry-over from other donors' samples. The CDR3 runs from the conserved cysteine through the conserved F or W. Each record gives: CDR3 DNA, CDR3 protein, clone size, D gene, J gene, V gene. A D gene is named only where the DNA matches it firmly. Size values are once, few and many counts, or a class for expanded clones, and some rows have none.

cdr3_nt: TGTGCCAGCAGCTTGGGGACAGGGGAGGGAAACACCATATATTTT
cdr3_aa: CASSLGTGEGNTIYF
clone_size: once
d_call: TRBD1
j_call: TRBJ1-3
v_call: TRBV5-4

cdr3_nt: TGTGCCAGCAGAGACGGGACATGGAATGGCTACACCTTC
cdr3_aa: CASRDGTWNGYTF
clone_size: medium-sized
d_call: -
j_call: TRBJ1-2
v_call: TRBV2

cdr3_nt: TGTGCCAGCAGCTTACAGACTAGTTACCCAAATGAGCAGTTCTTC
cdr3_aa: CASSLQTSYPNEQFF
clone_size: -
d_call: -
j_call: TRBJ2-1
v_call: TRBV7-9

cdr3_nt: TGTGCTAGTGGTTTGGTAGTTGGCTACACCTTC
cdr3_aa: CASGLVVGYTF
clone_size: -
d_call: -
j_call: TRBJ1-2
v_call: TRBV12-5

cdr3_nt: TGTGCCTGGAGTCCGACCCCGGGACAGGTCTATGGCTACACCTTC
cdr3_aa: CAWSPTPGQVYGYTF
clone_size: -
d_call: TRBD1
j_call: TRBJ1-2
v_call: TRBV30

cdr3_nt: TGTGCCAGCAGCTTAATGGGTCAGAACAATGAGCAGTTCTTC
cdr3_aa: CASSLMGQNNEQFF
clone_size: once
d_call: -
j_call: TRBJ2-1
v_call: TRBV7-3

cdr3_nt: TGTGCCAGCAGCCGATCATCCCGTGAGGATGGCTACACCTTC
cdr3_aa: CASSRSSREDGYTF
clone_size: -
d_call: -
j_call: TRBJ1-2
v_call: TRBV7-2

cdr3_nt: TGTGCCAGCAGTGCTCCGTTCAGGCCCGAGCAGTACTTC
cdr3_aa: CASSAPFRPEQYF
clone_size: -
d_call: -
j_call: TRBJ2-7
v_call: TRBV2

cdr3_nt: TGTGCCATCAGTGAAAGACAGGCTTCATTGACCTCCTACAATGAGCAGTTCTTC
cdr3_aa: CAISERQASLTSYNEQFF
clone_size: -
d_call: -
j_call: TRBJ2-1
v_call: TRBV10-3

cdr3_nt: TGTGCCAGCAGCCCGGGGGTTTGGGGAAATACCACAGATACGCAGTATTTT
cdr3_aa: CASSPGVWGNTTDTQYF
clone_size: -
d_call: -
j_call: TRBJ2-3
v_call: TRBV11-3

cdr3_nt: TGCGCCAGCAGCCGGCATCTAGCGGGCACTACCTACGAGCAGTACTTC
cdr3_aa: CASSRHLAGTTYEQYF
clone_size: once
d_call: TRBD2
j_call: TRBJ2-7
v_call: TRBV4-1

cdr3_nt: TGCGCCAGCAGTGAGTCGGGGGGGGCGCGGAGAGAGACCCAGTACTTC
cdr3_aa: CASSESGGARRETQYF
clone_size: -
d_call: -
j_call: TRBJ2-5
v_call: TRBV10-1

cdr3_nt: TGCGCCAGCAGCTTGGCAGGGGGCGGTTATGGCTACACCTTC
cdr3_aa: CASSLAGGGYGYTF
clone_size: -
d_call: TRBD1
j_call: TRBJ1-2
v_call: TRBV5-1

cdr3_nt: TGTGCCAGCTCACCGTTCGACAGTTCCTCTGGAAACACCATATATTTT
cdr3_aa: CASSPFDSSSGNTIYF
clone_size: -
d_call: -
j_call: TRBJ1-3
v_call: TRBV18

cdr3_nt: TGTGCCAGAAGCCCCCCCCGGGGGGTCTTATATGGCTACACCTTC
cdr3_aa: CARSPPRGVLYGYTF
clone_size: -
d_call: -
j_call: TRBJ1-2
v_call: TRBV5-3

cdr3_nt: TGCGCCAGCAGCCAAGAGCGGGGAAACTATGGCTACACCTTC
cdr3_aa: CASSQERGNYGYTF
clone_size: -
d_call: -
j_call: TRBJ1-2
v_call: TRBV4-1

cdr3_nt: TGCGCCAGCAGATTAGGGGGTAATGAAAAACTGTTTTTT
cdr3_aa: CASRLGGNEKLFF
clone_size: -
d_call: -
j_call: TRBJ1-4
v_call: TRBV10-2

cdr3_nt: TGTGCCAGCAGCCAAGGGGGGACGGCCTATGGCTACACCTTC
cdr3_aa: CASSQGGTAYGYTF
clone_size: -
d_call: -
j_call: TRBJ1-2
v_call: TRBV7-2

cdr3_nt: TGCGCCAGCAGCTATTGGACAGTAAAAAGCGAAAAACTGTTTTTT
cdr3_aa: CASSYWTVKSEKLFF
clone_size: -
d_call: -
j_call: TRBJ1-4
v_call: TRBV5-1

cdr3_nt: TGCAGCGCCCGAAGTACAGGGCCGTGGGAAGCTTTCTTT
cdr3_aa: CSARSTGPWEAFF
clone_size: few
d_call: -
j_call: TRBJ1-1
v_call: TRBV29-1

cdr3_nt: TGTGCCAGCAGCGTAGGAGGGGCTGGGGCCAACGTCCTGACTTTC
cdr3_aa: CASSVGGAGANVLTF
clone_size: few
d_call: -
j_call: TRBJ2-6
v_call: TRBV9

cdr3_nt: TGTGCCCGCAGATGGAGGGGCACAGATACGCAGTATTTT
cdr3_aa: CARRWRGTDTQYF
clone_size: -
d_call: -
j_call: TRBJ2-3
v_call: TRBV30

cdr3_nt: TGTGCCAGCAGCTTCGGACTAGCGGGGGCAGATACGCAGTATTTT
cdr3_aa: CASSFGLAGADTQYF
clone_size: -
d_call: TRBD2
j_call: TRBJ2-3
v_call: TRBV2

cdr3_nt: TGTGCCAGCAGTTGGGACAGGCCCTGGGGATATAGCAATCAGCCCCAGCATTTT
cdr3_aa: CASSWDRPWGYSNQPQHF
clone_size: -
d_call: TRBD1
j_call: TRBJ1-5
v_call: TRBV28

cdr3_nt: TGTGCCAGTGGTGACAGGGGAGGGATCACCAATCAGCCCCAGCATTTT
cdr3_aa: CASGDRGGITNQPQHF
clone_size: -
d_call: TRBD1
j_call: TRBJ1-5
v_call: TRBV19

cdr3_nt: TGTGCCAGCAGTAGTGGAAATAGCTTTGGTGAGCAGTTCTTC
cdr3_aa: CASSSGNSFGEQFF
clone_size: -
d_call: -
j_call: TRBJ2-1
v_call: TRBV28

cdr3_nt: TGTGCCAGTAGTATTGGCCGGGGGGTAAGCACAGATACGCAGTATTTT
cdr3_aa: CASSIGRGVSTDTQYF
clone_size: -
d_call: TRBD2
j_call: TRBJ2-3
v_call: TRBV19

cdr3_nt: TGTGCCAGCAGCTGGAGACTAGCGGGACGGAACACCGGGGAGCTGTTTTTT
cdr3_aa: CASSWRLAGRNTGELFF
clone_size: -
d_call: TRBD2
j_call: TRBJ2-2
v_call: TRBV7-8

cdr3_nt: TGTGCCAGCAGTTCCCCGGGAGTTGTGGGCTACACCTTC
cdr3_aa: CASSSPGVVGYTF
clone_size: -
d_call: -
j_call: TRBJ1-2
v_call: TRBV27

cdr3_nt: TGTGCCAGCAGCTACGGACAGGGGGCTCAGCCCCAGCATTTT
cdr3_aa: CASSYGQGAQPQHF
clone_size: -
d_call: TRBD1
j_call: TRBJ1-5
v_call: TRBV11-2

cdr3_nt: TGTGCCAGCAGCTTAGTCGGAGAAAGGCCCCAGCATTTT
cdr3_aa: CASSLVGERPQHF
clone_size: -
d_call: -
j_call: TRBJ1-5
v_call: TRBV7-2

cdr3_nt: TGTGCCAGCAGTGAATTTGTCCCAACCTACGAGCAGTACTTC
cdr3_aa: CASSEFVPTYEQYF
clone_size: few
d_call: -
j_call: TRBJ2-7
v_call: TRBV6-1

cdr3_nt: TGTGCCAGCTCGACAGGGTCCGCCCTAGGCGATGAGCAGTTCTTC
cdr3_aa: CASSTGSALGDEQFF
clone_size: -
d_call: TRBD1
j_call: TRBJ2-1
v_call: TRBV28

cdr3_nt: TGTGCCAGTAGTAATCAGGGGTCAGGGAAGGCGGAAGCTTTCTTT
cdr3_aa: CASSNQGSGKAEAFF
clone_size: -
d_call: -
j_call: TRBJ1-1
v_call: TRBV19

cdr3_nt: TGCGCCAGCAGCCCAAGTGCCTCAGGGAGGTGGGGTGAAAAACTGTTTTTT
cdr3_aa: CASSPSASGRWGEKLFF
clone_size: -
d_call: -
j_call: TRBJ1-4
v_call: TRBV5-1

cdr3_nt: TGTGCCATCAGTGAACAGGTCAGCTCCTACAATGAGCAGTTCTTC
cdr3_aa: CAISEQVSSYNEQFF
clone_size: -
d_call: -
j_call: TRBJ2-1
v_call: TRBV10-3

cdr3_nt: TGCAGCGTTGAAGGCCCGAACACCGGGGAGCTGTTTTTT
cdr3_aa: CSVEGPNTGELFF
clone_size: -
d_call: -
j_call: TRBJ2-2
v_call: TRBV29-1

cdr3_nt: TGTGCCAGCAGCTTAGAGGGGTACTCTGGAAACACCATATATTTT
cdr3_aa: CASSLEGYSGNTIYF
clone_size: few
d_call: -
j_call: TRBJ1-3
v_call: TRBV7-9

cdr3_nt: TGTGCCAGCGAGCGGGGTGCCTACGAGCAGTACTTC
cdr3_aa: CASERGAYEQYF
clone_size: -
d_call: TRBD2
j_call: TRBJ2-7
v_call: TRBV28

cdr3_nt: TGTGCCAGCAGTGTCGAAGTTGAAGCTTTCTTT
cdr3_aa: CASSVEVEAFF
clone_size: few
d_call: -
j_call: TRBJ1-1
v_call: TRBV2

cdr3_nt: TGCGCCAGCAGCTCCGAGGACAGGGCCACTTACGAGCAGTACTTC
cdr3_aa: CASSSEDRATYEQYF
clone_size: -
d_call: TRBD1
j_call: TRBJ2-7
v_call: TRBV5-1

cdr3_nt: TGTGCCAGCAGTGAGGGACTAGGGTCCTACAATGAGCAGTTCTTC
cdr3_aa: CASSEGLGSYNEQFF
clone_size: -
d_call: TRBD2
j_call: TRBJ2-1
v_call: TRBV6-1

cdr3_nt: TGTGCCTGGAAGGATAACTCATACGAGCAGTACTTC
cdr3_aa: CAWKDNSYEQYF
clone_size: -
d_call: -
j_call: TRBJ2-7
v_call: TRBV30

cdr3_nt: TGTGCCAGCAGCCCAGGAGGGACAGCCCGGGTTGAAGCTTTCTTT
cdr3_aa: CASSPGGTARVEAFF
clone_size: -
d_call: TRBD1
j_call: TRBJ1-1
v_call: TRBV5-4

cdr3_nt: TGCGCCAGCAGGGACAGCTCTGGGGCCAACGTCCTGACTTTC
cdr3_aa: CASRDSSGANVLTF
clone_size: -
d_call: -
j_call: TRBJ2-6
v_call: TRBV5-1

cdr3_nt: TGTGCCAGTAGTCCCCCCAGAGAGGTCCCAATTGAAGCTGGCATTCAGTACTTC
cdr3_aa: CASSPPREVPIEAGIQYF
clone_size: -
d_call: -
j_call: TRBJ2-4
v_call: TRBV19